The T cell receptor beta chain described here comes from a study of cytomegalovirus exposure and HLA in healthy donors. The PCR made use of 60 Vbeta and 13 Jbeta primers. Clones were sequenced by immunoSEQ multiplex PCR, and TCRdb holds only the in-frame ones, with some missing. In the table there are about 120,000 clones, about 83% of which are singletons. Note on this clone: Its antigen is still unknown.

The study, taken as a whole, reports: CMV serostatus was the only immune exposure information that was available. The listing of 150 to 200 TCR beta chains classed them as cytomegalovirus-associated.

V lost 5 bases and J lost 6; bases outside the gene matches: 6. Germline CDR1 is GTSNPN and CDR2 is SVGIG (reference sequence). The CDR3 totals 12 residues. The sample consisted of PBMCs. The source of this sequence is a man aged 30-40 years in good health and CMV-seronegative. The chain combines TRBV30 with TRBJ2-7; 8 bases agree with TRBD2. CDR3 sequence (DNA): TGTGCCTGGGGAGCGGGAGTAATCGAGCAGTACTTC. Protein: CAWGAGVIEQYF.